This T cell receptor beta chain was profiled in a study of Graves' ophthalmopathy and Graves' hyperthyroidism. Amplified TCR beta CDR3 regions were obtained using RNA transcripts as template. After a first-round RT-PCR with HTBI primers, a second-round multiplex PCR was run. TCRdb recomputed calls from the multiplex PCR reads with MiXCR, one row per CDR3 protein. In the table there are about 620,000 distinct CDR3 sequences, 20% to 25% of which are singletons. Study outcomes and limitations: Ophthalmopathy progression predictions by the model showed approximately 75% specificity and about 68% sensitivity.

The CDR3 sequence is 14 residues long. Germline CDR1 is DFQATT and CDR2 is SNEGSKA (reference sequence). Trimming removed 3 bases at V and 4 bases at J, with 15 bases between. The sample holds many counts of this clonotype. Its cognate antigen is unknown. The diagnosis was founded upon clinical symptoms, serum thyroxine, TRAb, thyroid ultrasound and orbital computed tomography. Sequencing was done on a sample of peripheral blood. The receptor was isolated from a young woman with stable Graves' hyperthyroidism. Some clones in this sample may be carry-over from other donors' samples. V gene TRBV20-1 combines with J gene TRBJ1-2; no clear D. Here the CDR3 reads CSASPSGESYGYTF. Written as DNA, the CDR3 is TGCAGTGCTAGTCCTTCCGGGGAAAGCTATGGCTACACCTTC.